This TCR beta chain is from a study of OX40 agonist ivuxolimab in advanced cancers. Points on this clone: An end of the junction differs from the germline gene, which may be a read error.

The table came from immunoSEQ multiplex PCR; TCRdb's copy has only in-frame clones and leaves some out. The repertoire holds about 78,000 clones, with about 90% as singletons. The CDR3 is made up of 12 amino acids. Germline V lookup: CDR1 MNHEY, CDR2 SVGAGI. The TCR sequence derives from an adult with an advanced solid tumor such as melanoma, head and neck, liver or kidney cancer. V gene TRBV6-5 combines with J gene TRBJ1-1; no clear D. The sample here was CD4+ or CD8+ T cells sorted from blood, taken in a trial of the OX40 agonist ivuxolimab. The CDR3 protein is CASSYSKREWVF. CDR3 nucleotides: TGTGCCAGCAGTTACTCGAAGCGGGAATGGGTCTTT.